The present entry profiles one TCR beta chain with its context. Its antigen is unknown. Presence of unique molecular identifiers characterized the TCR beta cDNA libraries. TCRdb independently ran MiXCR on the PCR reads; one entry per CDR3 protein. Of some 370,000 distinct CDR3 sequences listed, about a third were seen once; the top ten hold roughly 13%. The sample comes from a study of post-analysis software for immune sequencing data. Trimming removed 6 bases from V and 1 base from J; junction bases left unmatched: 10. Germline V lookup: CDR1 DFQATT, CDR2 SNEGSKA (reference sequence). This CDR3 has 16 residues. Study-level results: Controls had lower frequencies than patients of 4 or 5 TRBV segments, which included TRBV5-6, TRBV5-1 and TRBV20-1. Multiple sclerosis patients had significantly lower normalized Chao1 diversity than controls.

Specimen: blood. This clonotype was sampled from a girl between 5 and 17 years old with multiple sclerosis. The gene calls are TRBV20-1 and TRBJ1-5, with 9 positions matching TRBD1. The CDR3 loop is CSALGQGKRSNQPQHF. DNA for the CDR3: TGCAGTGCCCTCGGACAGGGGAAGAGGAGCAATCAGCCCCAGCATTTT.